A single sample gave rise to the 14 T cell receptor beta chains below, sequenced in a study of regulatory T cells in long-lasting Graves disease. Relying on iRepertoire HTBI primers and Arm-PCR of CDR3 regions, the team built TCR beta libraries. TCRdb itself ran the multiplex PCR reads through MiXCR, one entry per CDR3 protein. The sample lists some 340,000 distinct CDR3 sequences, 23% seen once, with about 27% in the top ten. Indicated time point: persistent/refractory GD, antithyroid drugs over 5 years with positive TRAb. PBMC RNA was the source of the TCR library. The sample in question was peripheral blood mononuclear cells (PBMCs), obtained when the disease was refractory, from a patient treated with antithyroid drugs. These receptors originate from a woman aged 40 to 50 with Graves disease.

The V gene is TRBV5-5, the J gene TRBJ1-1, with D tentatively TRBD1 (5 bases). The CDR3 sequence is 16 residues long. The V end lost 3 bases, the J end lost 0 bases, and 15 bases lay between the germline ends. Germline assignment: CDR1 SGHKS and CDR2 YYEKEE (reference sequence). This CDR3 reads CASSWLEKGVNTEAFF. CDR3 coding DNA: TGTGCCAGCAGCTGGCTCGAGAAAGGGGTGAACACTGAAGCTTTCTTT.

There are a few counts of this clonotype. J is TRBJ2-1 and V is TRBV3-1, with 10 positions matching TRBD2. Germline CDR1 LGHDT, CDR2 YNNKEL (reference sequence). This CDR3 spans 15 amino acids. Trimming took 2 bases from V and 5 from J; bases not matched to a gene: 3. CDR3 nucleotides: TGTGCCAGCAGCCAATACCTAGCGGGGGACAATGAGCAGTTCTTC. This translates into CASSQYLAGDNEQFF.

The chain has TRBV4-1 and TRBJ2-7; 8 bases fit TRBD2. Germline assignment: CDR1 MGHRA and CDR2 YSYEKL. V lost 4 bases and J lost 3; bases outside the gene matches: 8. CDR3 length: 15 amino acids. The CDR3 protein is CASSPIQGTSYEQYF. In nucleotides, the CDR3 is TGCGCCAGCAGCCCCATCCAAGGGACTAGCTACGAGCAGTACTTC.

This clonotype was seen more than once but under ten times. V and J are TRBV29-1 and TRBJ2-5; the match to TRBD1 covers 8 bases. The germline V gene encodes CDR1 SQVTM and CDR2 ANQGSEA. Germline trimming cut 4 bases from V and 5 bases from J; bases unmatched to any gene: 9. The CDR3 contains 14 residues. The CDR3 DNA sequence: TGCAGCGTTGCGAGACAGGGGCGCGGGGAGACCCAGTACTTC. Translation: CSVARQGRGETQYF.

The sample holds a few counts of this clonotype. The V call is TRBV7-2, the J call TRBJ2-7; tentatively, D is TRBD2 (5 bases). Germline CDR1 and CDR2: SGHTA and FQGNSA. This CDR3 contains 14 residues. Between the trimmed V and J ends, which lost 3 bases and 0 bases, there was a span of 9 bases. CDR3 residues: CASSLLGVSYEQYF. The CDR3, as DNA: TGTGCCAGCAGCTTGCTGGGAGTCTCCTACGAGCAGTACTTC.

The table lists this clonotype with many counts. DNA for the CDR3: TGTGCCAGCAGCCAGCTATCGCTATTGAACACTGAAGCTTTCTTT. Translating gives CASSQLSLLNTEAFF. V is TRBV7-9 and J is TRBJ1-1; D remains unclear. V was trimmed by 5 bases and J by 0 bases, leaving 13 bases between them. The CDR3 covers 15 residues. Germline assignment: CDR1 SEHNR and CDR2 FQNEAQ (reference sequence).

This clonotype was counted at least ten times. The V gene is TRBV28, the J gene TRBJ2-7; 9 bases match TRBD1. This CDR3 is built from 16 residues. The trim removed 6 bases at V and 3 bases at J, leaving 12 bases unmatched. The germline V gene encodes CDR1 MDHEN and CDR2 SYDVKM. This CDR3 is CASSLVLGQGFYEQYF. CDR3 DNA: TGTGCCAGCAGCCTAGTGTTGGGACAGGGTTTCTACGAGCAGTACTTC.

This chain joins TRBV6-1 and TRBJ1-1, with a tentative D call TRBD1 (5 bases). CDR3 size: 13 residues. From germline, CDR1 is MNHNS and CDR2 SASEGT. Trimming shortened V by 0 bases and J by 6 bases, and 8 bases separated the two germline ends. The DNA for the CDR3 is TGTGCCAGCAGTGAAGCTTCCAGGGCTGAAGCTTTCTTT. Protein sequence: CASSEASRAEAFF.

The genes are TRBV12-3 or TRBV12-4 and TRBJ1-3, with D hard to call. The CDR3 is 15 residues long. With 3 bases removed from V and 0 bases from J, the gap between germline ends came to 9 bases. CDR3 amino acids: CASSLSEFSGNTIYF. The CDR3 bases are TGTGCCAGCAGTTTGTCCGAATTCTCTGGAAACACCATATATTTT.

Points on this clonotype: With a much larger clone just one base away, this may be a read error. V gene TRBV20-1 combines with J gene TRBJ2-5, with TRBD1 identical over 7 bases. Germline values: CDR1 DFQATT, CDR2 SNEGSKA (reference sequence). The CDR3 contains 12 residues. The CDR3 DNA is TGCAGTGCTAGATTAACCAATGACAGGGATACATTC. It encodes CSARLTNDRDTF.

This clonotype was seen a few times. The V and J genes are TRBV5-1 and TRBJ2-7; unclear D gene. Germline V CDR1 and CDR2: SGHRS, YFSETQ. Trimming pared 0 bases from V and 3 bases from J, leaving 13 bases between. The CDR3 runs to 15 residues. CDR3 protein: CASSLDPPSNYEQYF. CDR3 in DNA: TGCGCCAGCAGCTTGGACCCCCCCAGCAACTACGAGCAGTACTTC.

This clonotype was recorded at least ten times. The chain combines TRBV28 with TRBJ1-5; tentative D call: TRBD1 (5 bases). Germline-derived CDR1 and CDR2 are MDHEN and SYDVKM. V was pared by 10 bases and J by 0 bases, with 16 bases between. This CDR3 is built from 15 residues. The CDR3 loop is CANSPGTFSNQPQHF. The CDR3 DNA follows: TGTGCCAACTCCCCGGGGACTTTTAGCAATCAGCCCCAGCATTTT. Complete variable domain (other parts from reference TRBV28 and TRBJ1-5): DVKVTQSSRYLVKRTGEKVFLECVQDMDHENMFWYRQDPGLGLRLIYFSYDVKMKEKGDIPEGYSVSREKKERFSLILESASTNQTSMYLCANSPGTFSNQPQHFGDGTRLSIL.

This clonotype showed up many times. This chain uses TRBV6-1 with TRBJ2-2, with D hard to call. V was clipped by 2 bases and J by 4 bases, with 11 bases between them. CDR3 length: 15 residues. Germline-derived CDR1 and CDR2 are MNHNS and SASEGT. The CDR3 DNA is TGTGCCAGCAGTGAAAGTCTATCCTCCACCGGGGAGCTGTTTTTT. Residues: CASSESLSSTGELFF.

With respect to this clonotype: Being one base from a much bigger clone, this may be a read error. CDR3 coding DNA: TGTGCCAGCGGACTGGGACACCTCAGCTACACCTTC. The encoded protein is CASGLGHLSYTF. The genes are TRBV6-2 or TRBV6-3 and TRBJ1-2; D possibly corresponds to TRBD1 (6 bases). The V gene lost 8 bases and the J gene lost 9 bases, with 16 bases spanning the gap. CDR1 is MNHEY and CDR2 is SVGEGT in the germline V gene. CDR3 length: 12 amino acids.